This T cell receptor (beta chain) comes out of a study of T cells after yellow fever vaccination. In the study overall: SMART-Seq v4 Ultra Low Input prepared libraries from low-cell fractions.

CDR1 MDHEN and CDR2 SYDVKM come from the germline V gene. The length of the CDR3 is 13 residues. V was shortened by 3 bases and J by 12 bases, with 15 bases between the two germline ends. The study made its TCR cDNA through 5'RACE template switching. That step introduced a universal primer site along with UMIs. TCRdb analysed the 5' RACE reads with MiXCR anew, one entry per CDR3 protein. The table has around 550,000 distinct CDR3 sequences, around 21% seen once. Sequenced here: PBMCs, sampled 15 days after the yellow fever booster vaccination. V and J are TRBV28 and TRBJ2-1; no clear D. The TCR was taken from a man aged 30-40 years who received the YFV17D yellow fever vaccine. The CDR3 coding sequence is TGTGCCAGCAGTTTGTCCTTAGGCCTCGGGCAGTTCTTC. Its protein is CASSLSLGLGQFF. Together with reference TRBV28 and TRBJ2-1, the CDR3 gives the full variable domain: DVKVTQSSRYLVKRTGEKVFLECVQDMDHENMFWYRQDPGLGLRLIYFSYDVKMKEKGDIPEGYSVSREKKERFSLILESASTNQTSMYLCASSLSLGLGQFFGPGTRLTVL.